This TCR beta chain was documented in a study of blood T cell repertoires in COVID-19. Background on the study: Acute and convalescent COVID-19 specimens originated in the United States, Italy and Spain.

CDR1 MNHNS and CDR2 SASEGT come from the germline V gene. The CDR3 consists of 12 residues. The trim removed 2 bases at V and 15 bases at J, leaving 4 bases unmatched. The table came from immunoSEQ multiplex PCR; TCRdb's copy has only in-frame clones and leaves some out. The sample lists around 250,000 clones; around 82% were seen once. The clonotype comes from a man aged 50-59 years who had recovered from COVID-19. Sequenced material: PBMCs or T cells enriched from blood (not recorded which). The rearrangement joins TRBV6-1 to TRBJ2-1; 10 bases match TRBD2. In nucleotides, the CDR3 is TGTGCCAGCAGTGAATTAGCGGGGGGACGGTTCTTC. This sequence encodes CASSELAGGRFF.